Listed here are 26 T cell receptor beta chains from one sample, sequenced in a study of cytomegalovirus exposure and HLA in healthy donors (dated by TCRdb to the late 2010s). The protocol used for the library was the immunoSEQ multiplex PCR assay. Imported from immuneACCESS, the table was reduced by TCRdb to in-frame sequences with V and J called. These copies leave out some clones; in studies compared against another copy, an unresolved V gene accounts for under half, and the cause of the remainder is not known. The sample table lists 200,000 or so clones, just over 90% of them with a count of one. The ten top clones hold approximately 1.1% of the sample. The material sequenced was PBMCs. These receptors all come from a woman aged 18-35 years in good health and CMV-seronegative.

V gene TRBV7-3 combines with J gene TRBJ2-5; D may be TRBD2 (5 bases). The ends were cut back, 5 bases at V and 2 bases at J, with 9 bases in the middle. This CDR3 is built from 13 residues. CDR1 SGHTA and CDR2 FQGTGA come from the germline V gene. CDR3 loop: CASSRGGQETQYF. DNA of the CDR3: TGTGCCAGCAGCCGGGGTGGGCAAGAGACCCAGTACTTC.

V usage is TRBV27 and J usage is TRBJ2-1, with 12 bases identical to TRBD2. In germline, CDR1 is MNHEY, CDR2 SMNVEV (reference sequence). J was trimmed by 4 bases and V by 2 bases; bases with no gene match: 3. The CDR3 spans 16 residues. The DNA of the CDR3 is TGTGCCAGCAGTTTAAGACTAGCGGGAGTTTACAATGAGCAGTTCTTC. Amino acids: CASSLRLAGVYNEQFF.

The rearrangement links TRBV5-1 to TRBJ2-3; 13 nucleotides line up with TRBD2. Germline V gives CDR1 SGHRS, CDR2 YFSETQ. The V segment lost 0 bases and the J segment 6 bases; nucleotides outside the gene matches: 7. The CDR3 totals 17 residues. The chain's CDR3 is CASSLEVLAGGSDTQYF. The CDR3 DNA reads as TGCGCCAGCAGCTTGGAAGTACTAGCGGGAGGGTCGGATACGCAGTATTTT.

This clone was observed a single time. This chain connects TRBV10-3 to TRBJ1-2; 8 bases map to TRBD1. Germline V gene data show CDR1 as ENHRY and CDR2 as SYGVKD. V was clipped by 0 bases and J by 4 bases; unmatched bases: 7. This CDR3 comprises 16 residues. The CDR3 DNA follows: TGTGCCATCAGTGAGTCGGACAGGGAAGACCCCTATGGCTACACCTTC. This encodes CAISESDREDPYGYTF.

The CDR3 DNA reads as TGTGCCAGCAGTTACGGAGCGGGGTTCTACAATGAGCAGTTCTTC. Protein sequence: CASSYGAGFYNEQFF. The gene calls are TRBV6-5 and TRBJ2-1, with TRBD2 matching over 7 bases. Looked up from germline, CDR1 is MNHEY and CDR2 is SVGAGI. The CDR3 covers 15 residues. The V segment lost 2 bases and the J segment 3 bases; nucleotides outside the gene matches: 4.

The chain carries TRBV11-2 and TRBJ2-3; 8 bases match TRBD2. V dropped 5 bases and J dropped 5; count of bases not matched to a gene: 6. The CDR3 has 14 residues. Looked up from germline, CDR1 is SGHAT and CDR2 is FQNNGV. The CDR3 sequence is CASSPRSGRDTQYF. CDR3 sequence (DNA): TGTGCCAGCAGCCCTCGCAGCGGGAGAGATACGCAGTATTTT.

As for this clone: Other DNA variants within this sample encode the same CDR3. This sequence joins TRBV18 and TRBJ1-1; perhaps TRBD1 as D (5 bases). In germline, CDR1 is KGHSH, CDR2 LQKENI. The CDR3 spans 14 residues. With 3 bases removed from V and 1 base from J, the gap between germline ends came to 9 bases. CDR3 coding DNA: TGTGCCAGCTCACCCCGCACAGGGAACACTGAAGCTTTCTTT. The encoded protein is CASSPRTGNTEAFF. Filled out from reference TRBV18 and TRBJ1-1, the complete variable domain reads NAGVMQNPRHLVRRRGQEARLRCSPMKGHSHVYWYRQLPEEGLKFMVYLQKENIIDESGMPKERFSAEFPKEGPSILRIQQVVRGDSAAYFCASSPRTGNTEAFFGQGTRLTVV.

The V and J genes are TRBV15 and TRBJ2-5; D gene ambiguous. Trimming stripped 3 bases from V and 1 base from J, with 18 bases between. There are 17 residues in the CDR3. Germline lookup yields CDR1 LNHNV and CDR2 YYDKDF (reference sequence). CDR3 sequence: CATSSAPRPSVQETQYF. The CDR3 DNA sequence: TGTGCCACCAGCAGTGCCCCCAGACCTAGTGTCCAAGAGACCCAGTACTTC.

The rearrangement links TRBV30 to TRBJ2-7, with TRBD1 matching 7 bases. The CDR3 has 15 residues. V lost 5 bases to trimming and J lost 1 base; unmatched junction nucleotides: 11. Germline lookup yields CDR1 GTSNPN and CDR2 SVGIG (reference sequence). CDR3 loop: CAWDPRDRFSYEQYF. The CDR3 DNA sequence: TGTGCCTGGGACCCCCGGGACAGATTTTCCTACGAGCAGTACTTC.

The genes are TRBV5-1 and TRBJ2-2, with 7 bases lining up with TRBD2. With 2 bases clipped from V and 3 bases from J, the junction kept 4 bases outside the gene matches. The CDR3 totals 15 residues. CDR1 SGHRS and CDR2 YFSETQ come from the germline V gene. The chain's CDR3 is CASSFFGRDTGELFF. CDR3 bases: TGCGCCAGCAGCTTCTTTGGGAGGGACACCGGGGAGCTGTTTTTT.

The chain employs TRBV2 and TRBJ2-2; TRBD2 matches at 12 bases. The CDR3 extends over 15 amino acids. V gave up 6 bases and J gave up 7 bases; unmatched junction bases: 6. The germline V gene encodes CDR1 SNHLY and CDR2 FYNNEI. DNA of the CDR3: TGTGCCAGCAGGGGAGGACTAGCGGGATTCGGGGAGCTGTTTTTT. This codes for CASRGGLAGFGELFF. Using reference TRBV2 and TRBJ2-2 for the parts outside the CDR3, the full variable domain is EPEVTQTPSHQVTQMGQEVILRCVPISNHLYFYWYRQILGQKVEFLVSFYNNEISEKSEIFDDQFSVERPDGSNFTLKIRSTKLEDSAMYFCASRGGLAGFGELFFGEGSRLTVL.

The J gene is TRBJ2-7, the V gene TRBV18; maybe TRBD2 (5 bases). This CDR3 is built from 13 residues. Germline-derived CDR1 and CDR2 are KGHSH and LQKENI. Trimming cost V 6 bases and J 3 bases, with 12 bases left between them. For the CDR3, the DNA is TGTGCCAGCTCTGGCGAGGGTCTCTACGAGCAGTACTTC. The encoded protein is CASSGEGLYEQYF.

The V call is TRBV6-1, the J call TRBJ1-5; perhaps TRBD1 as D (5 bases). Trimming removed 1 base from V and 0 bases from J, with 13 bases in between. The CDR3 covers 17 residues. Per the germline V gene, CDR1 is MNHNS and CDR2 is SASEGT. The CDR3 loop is CASSEGWTPRSNQPQHF. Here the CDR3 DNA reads TGTGCCAGCAGTGAAGGCTGGACACCCCGTAGCAATCAGCCCCAGCATTTT.

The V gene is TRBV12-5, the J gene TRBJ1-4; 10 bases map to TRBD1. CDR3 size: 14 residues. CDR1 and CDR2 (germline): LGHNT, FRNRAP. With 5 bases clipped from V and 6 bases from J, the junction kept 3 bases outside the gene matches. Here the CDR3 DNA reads TGTGCTAGTGGTCTTGGGACAGGGGATGAAAAACTGTTTTTT. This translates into CASGLGTGDEKLFF.

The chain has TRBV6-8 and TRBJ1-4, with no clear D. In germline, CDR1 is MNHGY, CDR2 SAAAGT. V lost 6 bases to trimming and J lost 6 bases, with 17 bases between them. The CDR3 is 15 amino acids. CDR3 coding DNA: TGTGCCAGCAGCCACAAATCCCCCGAACATGAAAAACTGTTTTTT. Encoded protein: CASSHKSPEHEKLFF.

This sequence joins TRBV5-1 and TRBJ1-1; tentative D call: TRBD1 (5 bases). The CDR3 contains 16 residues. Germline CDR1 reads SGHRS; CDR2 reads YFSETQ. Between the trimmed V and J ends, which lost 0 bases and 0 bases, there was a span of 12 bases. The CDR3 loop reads CASSLEVARVNTEAFF. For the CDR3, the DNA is TGCGCCAGCAGCTTGGAGGTGGCCAGGGTGAACACTGAAGCTTTCTTT. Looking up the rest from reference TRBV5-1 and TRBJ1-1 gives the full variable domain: KAGVTQTPRYLIKTRGQQVTLSCSPISGHRSVSWYQQTPGQGLQFLFEYFSETQRNKGNFPGRFSGRQFSNSRSEMNVSTLELGDSALYLCASSLEVARVNTEAFFGQGTRLTVV.

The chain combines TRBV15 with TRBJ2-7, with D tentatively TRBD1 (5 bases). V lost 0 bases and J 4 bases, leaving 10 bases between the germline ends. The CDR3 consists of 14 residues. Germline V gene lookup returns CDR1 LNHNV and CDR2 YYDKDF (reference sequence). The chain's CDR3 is CATSRERGSYEQYF. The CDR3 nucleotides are TGTGCCACCAGCAGAGAAAGGGGATCGTACGAGCAGTACTTC.

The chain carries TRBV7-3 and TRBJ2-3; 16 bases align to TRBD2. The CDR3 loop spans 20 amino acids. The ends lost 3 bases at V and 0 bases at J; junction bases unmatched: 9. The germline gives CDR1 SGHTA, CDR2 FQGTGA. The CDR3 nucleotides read TGTGCCAGCAGCTTGACGCCGGGACTAGCGGGAGGGCCCAGCACAGATACGCAGTATTTT. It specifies CASSLTPGLAGGPSTDTQYF.

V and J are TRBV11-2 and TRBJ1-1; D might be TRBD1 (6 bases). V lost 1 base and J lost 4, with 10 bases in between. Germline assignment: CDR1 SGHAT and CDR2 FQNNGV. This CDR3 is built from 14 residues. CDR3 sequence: CASSLVLRGTEAFF. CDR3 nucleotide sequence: TGTGCCAGCAGCTTAGTACTCAGGGGCACTGAAGCTTTCTTT.

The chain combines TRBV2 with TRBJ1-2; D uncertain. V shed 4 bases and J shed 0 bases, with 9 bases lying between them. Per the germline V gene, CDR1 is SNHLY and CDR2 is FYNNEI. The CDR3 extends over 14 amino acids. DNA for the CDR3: TGTGCCAGCAGTGCCGGGGTAGCTAACTATGGCTACACCTTC. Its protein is CASSAGVANYGYTF. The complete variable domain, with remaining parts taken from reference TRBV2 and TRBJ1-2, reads EPEVTQTPSHQVTQMGQEVILRCVPISNHLYFYWYRQILGQKVEFLVSFYNNEISEKSEIFDDQFSVERPDGSNFTLKIRSTKLEDSAMYFCASSAGVANYGYTFGSGTRLTVV.

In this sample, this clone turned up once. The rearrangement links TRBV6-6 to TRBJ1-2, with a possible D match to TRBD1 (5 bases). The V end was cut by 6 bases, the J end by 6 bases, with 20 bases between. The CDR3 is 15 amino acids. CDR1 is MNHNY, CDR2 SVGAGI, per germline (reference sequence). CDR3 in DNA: TGTGCCAGCAGCCAAACAGGCGTATCACTCCATGGCTACACCTTC. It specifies CASSQTGVSLHGYTF.

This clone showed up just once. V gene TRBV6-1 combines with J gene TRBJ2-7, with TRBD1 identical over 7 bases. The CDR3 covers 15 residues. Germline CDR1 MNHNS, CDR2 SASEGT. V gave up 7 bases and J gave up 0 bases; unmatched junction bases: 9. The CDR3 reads CASKQVWDSSYEQYF. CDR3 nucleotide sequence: TGTGCCAGCAAACAAGTGTGGGACAGCTCCTACGAGCAGTACTTC.

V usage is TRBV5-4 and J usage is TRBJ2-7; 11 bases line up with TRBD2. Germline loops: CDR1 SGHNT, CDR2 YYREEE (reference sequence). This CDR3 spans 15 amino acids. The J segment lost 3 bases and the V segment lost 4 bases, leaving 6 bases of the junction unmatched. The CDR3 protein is CASSRLTSGSYEQYF. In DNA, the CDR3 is TGTGCCAGCAGCCGGTTAACTAGCGGGAGCTACGAGCAGTACTTC.

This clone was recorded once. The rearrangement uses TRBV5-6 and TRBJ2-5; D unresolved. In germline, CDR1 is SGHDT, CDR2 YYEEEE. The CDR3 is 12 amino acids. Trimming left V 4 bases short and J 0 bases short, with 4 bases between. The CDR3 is CASSLYQETQYF. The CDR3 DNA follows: TGTGCCAGCAGCCTGTACCAAGAGACCCAGTACTTC.

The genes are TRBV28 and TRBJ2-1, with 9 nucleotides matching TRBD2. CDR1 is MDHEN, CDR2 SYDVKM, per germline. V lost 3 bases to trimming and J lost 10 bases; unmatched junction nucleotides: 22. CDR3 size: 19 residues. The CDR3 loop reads CASSFLSPLREGQRGEQFF. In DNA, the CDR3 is TGTGCCAGCAGTTTCCTCAGCCCGTTGCGGGAGGGCCAAAGAGGGGAGCAGTTCTTC.

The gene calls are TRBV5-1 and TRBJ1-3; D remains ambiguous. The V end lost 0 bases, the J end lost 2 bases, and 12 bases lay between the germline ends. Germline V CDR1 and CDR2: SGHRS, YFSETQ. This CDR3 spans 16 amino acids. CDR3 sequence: CASSLAMGGAGNTIYF. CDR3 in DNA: TGCGCCAGCAGCTTGGCCATGGGAGGAGCTGGAAACACCATATATTTT.